The 28 T cell receptor beta chains listed next were all sequenced from one sample in a study of regulatory T cells in long-lasting Graves disease. This sample's time point: newly diagnosed GD, antithyroid drugs for less than 3 months. Construction of the TCR library relied on RNA isolated from PBMCs. iRepertoire HTBI primers and Arm-PCR of CDR3 regions built TCR beta libraries. MiXCR, applied by TCRdb to the multiplex PCR reads, yields one record per CDR3 protein. The top ten hold approximately 35% of the sample, which has some 320,000 distinct CDR3 sequences, 15% to 20% seen once. Sequenced here: peripheral blood mononuclear cells (PBMCs), sampled at new diagnosis, from a patient treated with antithyroid drugs. Receptor source: a female donor with Graves disease.

This clonotype has ten or more counts. This rearrangement joins TRBV20-1 to TRBJ2-7, with a possible D match to TRBD2 (6 bases). CDR3 size: 14 residues. V was cut by 0 bases and J by 3 bases, with 12 bases left in between. Germline values: CDR1 DFQATT, CDR2 SNEGSKA (reference sequence). The CDR3 coding sequence is TGCAGTGCTAGAGATGGAGCGGGTTTCTACGAGCAGTACTTC. Protein sequence: CSARDGAGFYEQYF.

Concerning this clonotype: A much larger clone differs from this one at a single base, so this may be a read error. The chain links TRBV10-1 to TRBJ2-2; 7 bases are a match to TRBD2. The CDR3 has 13 residues. Germline V gene lookup returns CDR1 WNHNN and CDR2 SYGVQD (reference sequence). The CDR3 loop reads CASSARLSGKLFF. The CDR3 bases are TGCGCCAGCAGTGCTAGGTTGAGCGGGAAGCTGTTTTTT.

V and J are TRBV2 and TRBJ2-3; 8 bases are shared with TRBD2. Germline-derived CDR1 and CDR2 are SNHLY and FYNNEI. The V and J ends lost 4 bases and 2 bases, in that order; junction bases with no gene match: 5. The CDR3 extends over 15 amino acids. Here the CDR3 DNA reads TGTGCCAGCAGTGGTATAGCGGGATACACAGATACGCAGTATTTT. Its protein product is CASSGIAGYTDTQYF.

This clonotype was detected a few times. This may be a read error, as it is one base from a much larger clone. Since the CDR3 does not end with the conserved phenylalanine or tryptophan, this likely comes from a read error. The chain combines TRBV28 with TRBJ2-1; D is unresolved. The V gene lost 2 bases and the J gene lost 3 bases, with 11 bases spanning the gap. The CDR3 consists of 15 residues. Germline V CDR1 and CDR2: MDHEN, SYDVKM. DNA for the CDR3: TGTGCCAGCAGTTTAGGATCTTGGGACTACAATGAGCAGTTCTCC. Its translation: CASSLGSWDYNEQFS.

This clonotype was detected ten times or more. The rearrangement joins TRBV11-2 to TRBJ2-3; possible D gene TRBD1, 6 bases. This CDR3 is built from 14 residues. Trimming removed 5 bases at V and 4 bases at J, with 13 bases between. Germline assignment: CDR1 SGHAT and CDR2 FQNNGV. DNA of the CDR3: TGTGCCAGCAGCCGGGACACGTCTGCAGATACGCAGTATTTT. Amino acids: CASSRDTSADTQYF.

In this sample, this clonotype turned up many times. The chain employs TRBV2 and TRBJ2-1; possible D gene TRBD2, 6 bases. The V gene lost 4 bases and the J gene lost 7 bases, with 17 bases spanning the gap. The CDR3 has 15 residues. The germline CDR1 and CDR2 sequences are SNHLY and FYNNEI. The CDR3, as DNA: TGTGCCAGCAGTGTGGGACTCCCCACGGGGAATGAGCAGTTCTTC. This translates into CASSVGLPTGNEQFF.

The J gene is TRBJ2-3, the V gene TRBV5-1; either TRBD1 or TRBD2 may fit D (6 bases each). The CDR3 contains 16 residues. V dropped 4 bases and J dropped 1 base, with 16 bases sitting between them. Germline assignment: CDR1 SGHRS and CDR2 YFSETQ. The CDR3 coding sequence is TGCGCCAGCAGCCGTCCTGGGGGCGGGGGCACAGATACGCAGTATTTT. Translation: CASSRPGGGGTDTQYF.

This clonotype was detected ten times or more. The chain couples TRBV20-1 to TRBJ1-4; 10 bases fit TRBD1. The germline CDR1 and CDR2 sequences are DFQATT and SNEGSKA (reference sequence). The length of the CDR3 is 18 residues. Unmatched junction bases numbered 9, after V lost 2 bases and J lost 0 bases. The CDR3 spells CSARQWGDRGATNEKLFF. CDR3 nucleotides: TGCAGTGCTAGACAATGGGGGGACAGGGGAGCAACTAATGAAAAACTGTTTTTT.

This clonotype showed up just a few times. The chain uses TRBV20-1 and TRBJ2-7; 8 bases fit TRBD2. Germline lookup yields CDR1 DFQATT and CDR2 SNEGSKA (reference sequence). The CDR3 is 14 residues long. V shed 3 bases and J 7 bases; nucleotides not matched to a gene: 11. The CDR3 coding sequence is TGCAGTGCTAGGGAGAGCGGGAGCCCGTGGGAGCAGTACTTC. It translates to CSARESGSPWEQYF.

This clonotype was observed at least ten times. J is TRBJ1-3 and V is TRBV15; 7 nucleotides line up with TRBD1. This CDR3 is built from 16 residues. CDR1 and CDR2 from the germline V gene are LNHNV and YYDKDF (reference sequence). J gave up 4 bases and V 3 bases, and 9 bases lay outside the gene matches. Written as DNA, the CDR3 is TGTGCCACCAGCAGGGACCCGGGACAGTCGGGAAACACCATATATTTT. Translated: CATSRDPGQSGNTIYF.

This clonotype appeared a single time. The rearrangement links TRBV10-2 to TRBJ2-7; D gene ambiguous. The CDR3 contains 13 residues. Germline values: CDR1 WSHSY, CDR2 SAAADI. Trimming shortened V by 5 bases and J by 3 bases, and 11 bases separated the two germline ends. The CDR3 protein is CASSSGRYYEQYF. The CDR3 bases are TGCGCCAGCAGTAGTGGCAGATACTACGAGCAGTACTTC.

The V and J genes are TRBV4-2 and TRBJ1-2; D is uncertain. The V end lost 0 bases, the J end lost 3 bases, and 17 bases lay between the germline ends. The V gene's germline CDR1 is LGHNA and CDR2 YNFKEQ. CDR3 size: 17 residues. The CDR3 DNA sequence: TGTGCCAGCAGCCAAGAACGTTCCCCCCATCTGGACTATGGCTACACCTTC. This gives the protein CASSQERSPHLDYGYTF.

This clonotype was counted at least ten times. The V call is TRBV28, the J call TRBJ2-4; 10 bases are a match to TRBD1. V lost 6 bases to trimming and J lost 8 bases; unmatched junction nucleotides: 10. This CDR3 spans 15 amino acids. Germline CDR1 reads MDHEN; CDR2 reads SYDVKM. This chain's CDR3 is CASRPDRGLRDIQYF. In DNA, the CDR3 is TGTGCCAGCAGACCCGACAGGGGGCTTAGGGACATTCAGTACTTC.

This clonotype was observed many times. The rearrangement uses TRBV19 and TRBJ1-1; tentative D call: TRBD1 (5 bases). CDR1 and CDR2 (germline): LNHDA, SQIVND (reference sequence). The CDR3 has 14 amino acids. The germline V and J ends were trimmed by 5 bases and 1 base, with 11 bases remaining between them. Here the CDR3 DNA reads TGTGCCAGTAGTGCGGGCAGGGCGAACACTGAAGCTTTCTTT. Translation gives CASSAGRANTEAFF.

About this clonotype itself: With a far larger clone one base away, a read error is the likely cause. The chain is built from TRBV27 and TRBJ2-1; 10 nucleotides match TRBD1. The J call may be incorrect, as the DNA end agrees better with TRBJ2-5. Germline V gene lookup returns CDR1 MNHEY and CDR2 SMNVEV (reference sequence). The CDR3 contains 15 residues. CDR3 nucleotide sequence: TGTGCCAGCAGTCCCGCGGGACAGGGGAAAAGGACCCAGTACTTC. This gives the protein CASSPAGQGKRTQYF.

This clonotype was observed a handful of times. The V and J genes are TRBV20-1 and TRBJ2-2; D possibly corresponds to TRBD1 (5 bases). CDR3 length: 14 residues. Trimming pared 3 bases from V and 1 base from J, leaving 9 bases between. In germline, CDR1 is DFQATT, CDR2 SNEGSKA (reference sequence). CDR3 in amino acids: CSASRQGNTGELFF. CDR3 nucleotide sequence: TGCAGTGCTAGTAGGCAGGGGAACACCGGGGAGCTGTTTTTT.

Worth noting for this clonotype: A much bigger clone sits one base away, suggesting this may be a read error. The chain employs TRBV11-2 and TRBJ2-5, with TRBD1 as a possible D gene (6 bases). This CDR3 has 14 residues. In germline, CDR1 is SGHAT, CDR2 FQNNGV. The CDR3 loop reads CASSLKTGQETQCF. DNA for the CDR3: TGTGCCAGCAGCCTAAAGACAGGTCAAGAGACCCAGTGCTTC.

In this sample, this clonotype turned up a few times. The chain joins TRBV5-4 to TRBJ1-6; 9 nucleotides match TRBD1. Germline loops: CDR1 SGHNT, CDR2 YYREEE (reference sequence). J gave up 0 bases and V 4 bases, and 8 bases lay outside the gene matches. CDR3 length equals 18 residues. Here the CDR3 reads CASSPGQGLSSYNSPLHF. The CDR3 bases are TGTGCCAGCAGCCCAGGACAGGGGCTAAGCTCCTATAATTCACCCCTCCACTTT.

At least ten counts were recorded for this clonotype. This sequence joins TRBV28 and TRBJ2-7, with no clear D. Looked up from germline, CDR1 is MDHEN and CDR2 is SYDVKM. This CDR3 is 14 amino acids long. The V end was cut by 5 bases, the J end by 1 base, with 12 bases between. DNA for the CDR3: TGTGCCAGCAGTGCAGGTTCCTTATCCTACGAGCAGTACTTC. Its protein is CASSAGSLSYEQYF.

There are many counts of this clonotype. The chain combines TRBV5-1 with TRBJ2-7, with D unclear. Trimming stripped 0 bases from V and 3 bases from J, with 10 bases between. Germline V gene data show CDR1 as SGHRS and CDR2 as YFSETQ. CDR3 length equals 14 residues. Written as DNA, the CDR3 is TGCGCCAGCAGCTTGGTCGGAAGGTTCTACGAGCAGTACTTC. Protein: CASSLVGRFYEQYF.

In this sample, this clonotype turned up many times. The chain links TRBV15 to TRBJ2-3; D may be TRBD2 (5 bases). The CDR3 loop spans 15 amino acids. The V gene lost 0 bases and the J gene lost 2 bases, with 9 bases spanning the gap. Germline CDR1 LNHNV, CDR2 YYDKDF (reference sequence). The CDR3 reads CATSRDGMATDTQYF. In DNA form, the CDR3 reads TGTGCCACCAGCAGAGACGGGATGGCCACAGATACGCAGTATTTT.

On this clonotype itself: With a far larger clone one base away, a read error is the likely cause. The rearrangement joins TRBV11-3 to TRBJ2-1; 8 nucleotides agree with TRBD2. The closer fit of TRBJ2-3 to the DNA end suggests the J call may be wrong. Germline CDR1 reads SGHNT; CDR2 reads YENEEA. The CDR3 is 19 residues long. Here the CDR3 reads CASSIRPAGVDGGTDTQYF. The CDR3 DNA follows: TGTGCCAGCAGCATAAGACCAGCGGGAGTGGATGGGGGCACAGATACGCAGTATTTT.

In its sample, this clonotype was seen many times. V gene TRBV12-3 or TRBV12-4 combines with J gene TRBJ2-3; 8 bases are a match to TRBD1. Losses at the gene ends were 3 bases for V and 3 bases for J; bases not matched to a gene: 2. This CDR3 comprises 14 residues. CDR3 region: CASSFDRGTDTQYF. CDR3 bases: TGTGCCAGCAGTTTCGACAGGGGAACAGATACGCAGTATTTT.

This clonotype was recorded a few times. J is TRBJ1-1 and V is TRBV28; D remains unclear. Germline V gene data show CDR1 as MDHEN and CDR2 as SYDVKM. Trimming removed 6 bases from V and 1 base from J, with 9 bases in between. The CDR3 is 13 residues long. The CDR3 is CASRYWKNTEAFF. CDR3 sequence (DNA): TGTGCCAGCAGGTATTGGAAGAACACTGAAGCTTTCTTT. Looking up the rest from reference TRBV28 and TRBJ1-1 gives the full variable domain: DVKVTQSSRYLVKRTGEKVFLECVQDMDHENMFWYRQDPGLGLRLIYFSYDVKMKEKGDIPEGYSVSREKKERFSLILESASTNQTSMYLCASRYWKNTEAFFGQGTRLTVV.

As to this clonotype: A much larger clone differs by one base, so this may be a read error. J is TRBJ1-3 and V is TRBV3-1; D perhaps matches TRBD1 (6 bases). The CDR3 is made up of 15 amino acids. V dropped 1 base and J dropped 3 bases, with 10 bases sitting between them. The germline V gene has CDR1 LGHDT and CDR2 YNNKEL (reference sequence). Here the CDR3 reads CASSQGGGHGNTIYF. The CDR3 DNA reads TGTGCCAGCAGCCAAGGAGGGGGGCATGGAAACACCATATATTTT.

Many counts were recorded for this clonotype. This chain uses TRBV20-1 with TRBJ2-1; the D gene could be TRBD1 or TRBD2 (6 bases each). In germline, CDR1 is DFQATT, CDR2 SNEGSKA (reference sequence). This CDR3 spans 14 amino acids. Trimming shortened V by 0 bases and J by 7 bases, and 13 bases separated the two germline ends. Written as DNA, the CDR3 is TGCAGTGCTAGAGAAGGGGGGCCGCGTAATGAGCAGTTCTTC. Translation gives CSAREGGPRNEQFF.

The table lists this clonotype with many counts. The chain joins TRBV5-8 to TRBJ2-7; D call uncertain. The CDR3 spans 8 residues. The germline V gene encodes CDR1 SGHTS and CDR2 YDEGEE. V was shortened by 10 bases and J by 1 base, with 0 bases between the two germline ends. Here the CDR3 reads CASYEQYF. The CDR3 coding sequence is TGTGCCTCCTACGAGCAGTACTTC. Based on the CDR3 plus reference TRBV5-8 and TRBJ2-7, the full variable domain is EAGVTQSPTHLIKTRGQQATLRCSPISGHTSVYWYQQALGLGLQFLLWYDEGEERNRGNFPPRFSGRQFPNYSSELNVNALELEDSALYLCASYEQYFGPGTRLTVT.

This clonotype showed up many times. V usage is TRBV6-1 and J usage is TRBJ2-7; the D is unclear. The length of the CDR3 is 14 residues. Germline CDR1 is MNHNS and CDR2 is SASEGT. Trimming stripped 6 bases from V and 2 bases from J, with 14 bases between. The CDR3 region has the DNA TGTGCCAGCAGGCAACCGACGGGTCCCTACGAGCAGTACTTC. As protein: CASRQPTGPYEQYF.